A single sample gave rise to the 29 T cell receptor beta chains below, sequenced in a study of blood T cell repertoires in COVID-19. Profiling relied on immunoSEQ multiplex PCR, and the TCRdb table lists in-frame clones only, not all of them. The table includes hundreds of thousands of clones, roughly 90% detected once. Sequenced material: PBMCs or T cells enriched from blood (not recorded which). These receptors were obtained from a woman under 30 with acute COVID-19.

V gene TRBV27 combines with J gene TRBJ1-1; the D gene is possibly TRBD1 (6 bases). CDR3 length equals 15 residues. Germline CDR1 MNHEY, CDR2 SMNVEV (reference sequence). V was pared by 2 bases and J by 1 base, with 11 bases between. In DNA, the CDR3 is TGTGCCAGCAGTTTACACGCGGACAGGAACACTGAAGCTTTCTTT. This encodes CASSLHADRNTEAFF.

The chain links TRBV11-3 to TRBJ2-1, with D maybe TRBD1 (6 bases). The CDR3 extends over 19 amino acids. Trimming removed 4 bases from V and 8 bases from J, with 30 bases in between. Germline V gene data show CDR1 as SGHNT and CDR2 as YENEEA. The CDR3 bases are TGTGCCAGCAGCTCGGGACAATTCTTCGGCCTCGATAATTCGGATGAGCAGTTCTTC. It translates to CASSSGQFFGLDNSDEQFF.

The chain joins TRBV6-1 to TRBJ2-3; 14 nucleotides align to TRBD2. This CDR3 has 17 residues. Germline V gene sequence: CDR1 MNHNS, CDR2 SASEGT. The V segment lost 1 base and the J segment 5 bases; nucleotides outside the gene matches: 5. The CDR3 sequence: CASSEETSGRALDTQYF. CDR3 nucleotides: TGTGCCAGCAGTGAAGAGACTAGCGGGAGGGCCTTAGATACGCAGTATTTT.

The CDR3 DNA is TGTGCCAGCAGTCCCGACAGGGGCGATCAGCCCCAGCATTTT. Protein: CASSPDRGDQPQHF. The genes are TRBV6-5 and TRBJ1-5; 8 nucleotides align to TRBD1. The germline CDR1 and CDR2 sequences are MNHEY and SVGAGI. The V gene end was trimmed by 5 bases and the J gene end by 5 bases; junction bases not matched to a gene: 5. The CDR3 is 14 residues long.

This chain links TRBV7-9 with TRBJ2-5, with 10 bases that match TRBD1. Per the germline V gene, CDR1 is SEHNR and CDR2 is FQNEAQ (reference sequence). The CDR3 length is 15 residues. V was pared by 1 base and J by 2 bases, with 1 base of the junction left unmatched. CDR3 nucleotides: TGTGCCAGCAGCTTAGGGGACAGGGGACAAGAGACCCAGTACTTC. Protein: CASSLGDRGQETQYF.

V is TRBV21-1 and J is TRBJ2-2; TRBD1 is the table's D call, not checked against the DNA. TRBV21-1 is a pseudogene. The CDR3 consists of 17 residues. The CDR3 loop reads CASSKVHGQTNTGELFF. The CDR3 DNA is TGTGCCAGCAGCAAAGTTCATGGGCAGACGAACACCGGGGAGCTGTTTTTT.

This clone was observed many times. The CDR3 region is CASLSGLAGNEQFF. The CDR3 coding sequence is TGTGCCTCCCTCAGTGGGCTAGCGGGCAATGAGCAGTTCTTC. The genes are TRBV27 and TRBJ2-1; 8 bases are shared with TRBD2. This CDR3 is 14 amino acids long. Trimming at V came to 11 bases and at J to 6 bases, leaving 12 bases not matched to a gene. CDR1 is MNHEY, CDR2 SMNVEV, per germline (reference sequence).

This chain connects TRBV9 to TRBJ2-7, with 15 bases lining up with TRBD2. The CDR3 is 17 residues long. CDR1 is SGDLS and CDR2 is YYNGEE in the germline V gene. The J segment lost 3 bases and the V segment lost 0 bases, leaving 4 bases of the junction unmatched. In DNA form, the CDR3 reads TGTGCCAGCAGCGTAGAGGGACTAGCGGGAGGTATCTACGAGCAGTACTTC. Protein product: CASSVEGLAGGIYEQYF.

The genes are TRBV7-6 and TRBJ2-3, with a possible D match to TRBD2 (6 bases). The CDR3 consists of 12 residues. Germline loops: CDR1 SGHVS, CDR2 FNYEAQ. Deletions cut 5 bases from V and 4 bases from J, with 7 bases between. The CDR3 nucleotides read TGTGCCAGCAGCCCGGGGGCAGATACGCAGTATTTT. As protein: CASSPGADTQYF. The complete variable domain, with remaining parts taken from reference TRBV7-6 and TRBJ2-3, reads GAGVSQSPRYKVTKRGQDVALRCDPISGHVSLYWYRQALGQGPEFLTYFNYEAQQDKSGLPNDRFSAERPEGSISTLTIQRTEQRDSAMYRCASSPGADTQYFGPGTRLTVL.

In its sample, this clone was seen once. Other DNA sequences in this sample translate to the same CDR3. The V and J genes are TRBV10-2 and TRBJ2-7, with 8 bases identical to TRBD2. V lost 5 bases to trimming and J lost 4 bases; unmatched junction nucleotides: 1. Germline V lookup: CDR1 WSHSY, CDR2 SAAADI. The CDR3 has 12 residues. CDR3 protein: CASSLAGYEQYF. Here the CDR3 DNA reads TGCGCCAGCAGTCTAGCGGGTTACGAGCAGTACTTC.

This clone was counted a few times. This chain uses TRBV20-1 with TRBJ2-7; 10 positions match TRBD2. Per germline, CDR1 DFQATT and CDR2 SNEGSKA (reference sequence). CDR3 size: 11 residues. CDR3 residues: CSVLAGVEQYF. The CDR3 DNA sequence: TGCAGCGTCCTAGCGGGAGTGGAGCAGTACTTC.

This clone appeared a single time. The conserved closing phenylalanine or tryptophan is absent in this CDR3, likely reflecting a read error. The DNA is left out, because the CDR3 cannot be placed on it with certainty; the CDR3 is given as TCRdb lists it. The chain joins TRBV12-3 or TRBV12-4 to TRBJ2-7; whether TRBD2, the table's D call, matches the DNA was not checked. The CDR3 is 9 residues long, counting both termini. The chain's CDR3 is CASSLVGSL.

This clone was observed once. The V gene is TRBV19, the J gene TRBJ1-5; perhaps TRBD1 as D (6 bases). Trimming left V 5 bases short and J 2 bases short, with 10 bases between. The CDR3 extends over 14 amino acids. Germline CDR1 LNHDA, CDR2 SQIVND (reference sequence). CDR3 in DNA: TGTGCCAGTAGTCCCCGACAGGGCAATCAGCCCCAGCATTTT. Amino acids: CASSPRQGNQPQHF. Variable domain in full (rest from reference TRBV19 and TRBJ1-5): DGGITQSPKYLFRKEGQNVTLSCEQNLNHDAMYWYRQDPGQGLRLIYYSQIVNDFQKGDIAEGYSVSREKKESFPLTVTSAQKNPTAFYLCASSPRQGNQPQHFGDGTRLSIL.

The chain employs TRBV6-5 and TRBJ2-7; a possible D gene is TRBD2 (6 bases). Germline V gene lookup returns CDR1 MNHEY and CDR2 SVGAGI. V lost 6 bases and J 1 base, leaving 16 bases between the germline ends. This CDR3 has 15 amino acids. The CDR3, as DNA: TGTGCCAGCAGGTCGGAGGGGTATGGGTCCTACGAGCAGTACTTC. Translating gives CASRSEGYGSYEQYF.

The chain couples TRBV7-2 to TRBJ2-7; 9 positions match TRBD2. Trimming removed 1 base from V and 5 bases from J; junction bases left unmatched: 18. CDR3 size: 19 residues. CDR1 and CDR2 (germline): SGHTA, FQGNSA. The CDR3 DNA reads as TGTGCCAGCAGCTTAGATTGGAGGAGTAGCGGGAGAATTCTGGACGAGCAGTACTTC. It translates to CASSLDWRSSGRILDEQYF.

The V call is TRBV3-1 (or the pseudogene TRBV3-2), the J call TRBJ1-3; D call uncertain. This CDR3 is 14 amino acids long. Per germline, CDR1 LGHDT and CDR2 YNNKEL (reference sequence). Trimming removed 1 base from V and 3 bases from J, with 7 bases in between. The DNA for the CDR3 is TGTGCCAGCAGCCAAGTTCCCAATGGAAACACCATATATTTT. Translating gives CASSQVPNGNTIYF.

V gene TRBV7-2 combines with J gene TRBJ2-7; 9 bases are shared with TRBD1. The junction had 0 bases not matched to a gene; V was cut back by 6 bases and J by 0 bases. CDR3 length: 13 amino acids. From germline, CDR1 is SGHTA and CDR2 FQGNSA. CDR3 DNA: TGTGCCAGCAGGGGACAGGGCTCCTACGAGCAGTACTTC. Its protein product is CASRGQGSYEQYF.

The CDR3 DNA is TGTGCCTGGAGTATAGGGGGCGGGCGTGGCTACACCTTC. It is translated as CAWSIGGGRGYTF. The rearrangement links TRBV30 to TRBJ1-2, with 7 nucleotides matching TRBD1. The germline gives CDR1 GTSNPN, CDR2 SVGIG (reference sequence). The trim removed 2 bases at V and 7 bases at J, leaving 7 bases unmatched. The CDR3 has 13 amino acids.

The CDR3 is CASSQSGSATQYF. In nucleotides, the CDR3 is TGTGCCAGCAGCCAATCAGGCAGTGCTACGCAGTATTTT. The chain employs TRBV3-1 (or the pseudogene TRBV3-2) and TRBJ2-3; D is unresolved. This CDR3 spans 13 amino acids. V gave up 2 bases and J gave up 8 bases, with 11 bases separating them. Germline CDR1 and CDR2: LGHDT and YNNKEL (reference sequence).

The chain combines TRBV19 with TRBJ2-1, with D maybe TRBD2 (6 bases). Trimming left V 4 bases short and J 3 bases short, with 19 bases between. The CDR3 is 17 amino acids. Germline CDR1 reads LNHDA; CDR2 reads SQIVND (reference sequence). CDR3 sequence reads: CASSRSLGRSLYNEQFF. CDR3 nucleotides: TGTGCCAGTAGTAGGTCCCTGGGGAGGTCACTCTACAATGAGCAGTTCTTC.

The rearrangement joins TRBV21-1 to TRBJ2-3; the D call in the table, TRBD2, was not verified against the DNA. TRBV21-1 constitutes a pseudogene. The CDR3 consists of 15 residues. CDR3 DNA: TGTGCCAGCAGCAACAAGCGGTATAGCACAGATACGCAGTATTTT. Translated: CASSNKRYSTDTQYF.

The rearrangement uses TRBV2 and TRBJ1-5, with TRBD1 matching over 9 bases. With 10 bases clipped from V and 2 bases from J, the junction kept 9 bases outside the gene matches. Germline V gene sequence: CDR1 SNHLY, CDR2 FYNNEI. The CDR3 spans 15 residues. The CDR3 sequence is CATSLGQGGNQPQHF. CDR3 DNA: TGTGCCACTTCCCTGGGACAGGGTGGCAATCAGCCCCAGCATTTT.

The chain combines TRBV6-6 with TRBJ2-3; a weak D match, TRBD1 (6 bases). CDR1 MNHNY and CDR2 SVGAGI come from the germline V gene (reference sequence). The CDR3 runs 14 residues. Trimming left V 8 bases short and J 2 bases short, with 14 bases between. As DNA, the CDR3 is TGTGCCAGCTACCCCCAGGGGACCACAGATACGCAGTATTTT. Amino acid sequence: CASYPQGTTDTQYF.

The V gene is TRBV11-1, the J gene TRBJ2-3, with 12 nucleotides matching TRBD2. There are 15 residues in the CDR3. Germline V gene sequence: CDR1 SGHAT, CDR2 FQDESV (reference sequence). Losses at the gene ends were 6 bases for V and 3 bases for J; bases not matched to a gene: 4. Here the CDR3 DNA reads TGTGCCAGCAGGCCTACTAGCGGGAGGACAGATACGCAGTATTTT. It yields the protein CASRPTSGRTDTQYF. Looking up the rest from reference TRBV11-1 and TRBJ2-3 gives the full variable domain: EAEVAQSPRYKITEKSQAVAFWCDPISGHATLYWYRQILGQGPELLVQFQDESVVDDSQLPKDRFSAERLKGVDSTLKIQPAELGDSAMYLCASRPTSGRTDTQYFGPGTRLTVL.

This clone was observed a single time. This chain links TRBV5-5 with TRBJ1-4; D gene uncertain. Between the trimmed V and J ends, which lost 1 base and 0 bases, there was a span of 13 bases. Germline V gives CDR1 SGHKS, CDR2 YYEKEE (reference sequence). This CDR3 region has 17 residues. The CDR3 DNA reads as TGTGCCAGCAGCTTGTTTACAGATGAAGCAACTAATGAAAAACTGTTTTTT. Translated, it gives CASSLFTDEATNEKLFF.

This clone was recorded a few times. The V gene is TRBV2, the J gene TRBJ2-2, with TRBD1 matching 8 bases. Germline values: CDR1 SNHLY, CDR2 FYNNEI. V dropped 5 bases and J dropped 7; count of bases not matched to a gene: 12. This CDR3 comprises 16 residues. CDR3 coding DNA: TGTGCCAGCAGTCTTATCAGGGGGCTCACCGACGGGGAGCTGTTTTTT. Translating gives CASSLIRGLTDGELFF.

This sequence joins TRBV18 and TRBJ2-7; the D gene is possibly TRBD1 (6 bases). V gave up 1 base and J gave up 3 bases, with 13 bases separating them. This CDR3 has 15 amino acids. Germline V CDR1 and CDR2: KGHSH, LQKENI. CDR3 sequence (DNA): TGTGCCAGCTCACCACGTAGGACAGCGGACTACGAGCAGTACTTC. This sequence encodes CASSPRRTADYEQYF. The full variable domain, rest sourced from reference TRBV18 and TRBJ2-7, is NAGVMQNPRHLVRRRGQEARLRCSPMKGHSHVYWYRQLPEEGLKFMVYLQKENIIDESGMPKERFSAEFPKEGPSILRIQQVVRGDSAAYFCASSPRRTADYEQYFGPGTRLTVT.

This clone was picked up a small number of times. J is TRBJ2-1 and V is TRBV3-1 (or the pseudogene TRBV3-2), with TRBD2 as a possible D gene (5 bases). The germline gives CDR1 LGHDT, CDR2 YNNKEL (reference sequence). The CDR3 is made up of 13 amino acids. Trimming pared 4 bases from V and 3 bases from J, leaving 7 bases between. The CDR3: CASSRTSYNEQFF. The DNA of the CDR3 is TGTGCCAGCAGCCGAACTAGCTACAATGAGCAGTTCTTC.

This clone was seen only once. V gene TRBV2 combines with J gene TRBJ2-5; the match to TRBD2 covers 8 bases. In germline, CDR1 is SNHLY, CDR2 FYNNEI. The trim removed 1 base at V and 5 bases at J, leaving 3 bases unmatched. The CDR3 consists of 14 residues. In DNA, the CDR3 is TGTGCCAGCAGTGAAGGACTAGCGTATGAGACCCAGTACTTC. Its protein is CASSEGLAYETQYF. Full variable domain (outside the CDR3, taken from reference TRBV2 and TRBJ2-5): EPEVTQTPSHQVTQMGQEVILRCVPISNHLYFYWYRQILGQKVEFLVSFYNNEISEKSEIFDDQFSVERPDGSNFTLKIRSTKLEDSAMYFCASSEGLAYETQYFGPGTRLLVL.